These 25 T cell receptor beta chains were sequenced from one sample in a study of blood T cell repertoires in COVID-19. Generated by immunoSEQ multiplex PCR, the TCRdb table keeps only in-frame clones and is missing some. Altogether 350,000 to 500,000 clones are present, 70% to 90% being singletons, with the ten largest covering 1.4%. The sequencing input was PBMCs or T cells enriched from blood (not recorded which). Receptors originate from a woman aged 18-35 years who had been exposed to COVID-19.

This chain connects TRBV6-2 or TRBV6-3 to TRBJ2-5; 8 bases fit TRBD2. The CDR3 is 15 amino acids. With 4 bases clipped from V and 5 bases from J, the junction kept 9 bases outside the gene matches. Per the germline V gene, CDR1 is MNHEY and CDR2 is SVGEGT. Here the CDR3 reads CASSLGLVFSETQYF. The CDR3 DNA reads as TGTGCCAGCAGTTTGGGACTAGTGTTTTCCGAGACCCAGTACTTC.

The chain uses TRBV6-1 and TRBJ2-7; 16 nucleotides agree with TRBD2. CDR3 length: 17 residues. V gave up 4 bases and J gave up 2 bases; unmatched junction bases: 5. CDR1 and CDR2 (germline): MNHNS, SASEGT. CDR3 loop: CASSGPGTSGRAYEQYF. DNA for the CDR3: TGTGCCAGCAGTGGACCTGGGACTAGCGGGAGGGCCTACGAGCAGTACTTC.

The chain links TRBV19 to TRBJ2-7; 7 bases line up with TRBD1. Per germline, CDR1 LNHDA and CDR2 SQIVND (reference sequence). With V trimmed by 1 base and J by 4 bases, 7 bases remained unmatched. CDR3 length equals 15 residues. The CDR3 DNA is TGTGCCAGTAGTATAGTTTCGGCAGGGGGATACGAGCAGTACTTC. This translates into CASSIVSAGGYEQYF.

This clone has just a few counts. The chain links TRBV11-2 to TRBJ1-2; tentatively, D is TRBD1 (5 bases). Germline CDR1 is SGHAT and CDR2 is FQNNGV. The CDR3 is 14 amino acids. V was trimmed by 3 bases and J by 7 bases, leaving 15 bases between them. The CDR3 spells CASSLSEDKIGYTF. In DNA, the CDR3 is TGTGCCAGCAGCTTGTCCGAGGACAAGATTGGCTACACCTTC.

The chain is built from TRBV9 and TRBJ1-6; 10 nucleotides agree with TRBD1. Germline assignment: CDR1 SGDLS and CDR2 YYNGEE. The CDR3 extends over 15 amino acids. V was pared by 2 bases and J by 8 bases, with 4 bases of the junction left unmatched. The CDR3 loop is CASSVGDRGYSPLHF. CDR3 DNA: TGTGCCAGCAGCGTCGGGGACAGGGGATATTCACCCCTCCACTTT. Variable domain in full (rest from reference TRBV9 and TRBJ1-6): DSGVTQTPKHLITATGQRVTLRCSPRSGDLSVYWYQQSLDQGLQFLIQYYNGEERAKGNILERFSAQQFPDLHSELNLSSLELGDSALYFCASSVGDRGYSPLHFGNGTRLTVT.

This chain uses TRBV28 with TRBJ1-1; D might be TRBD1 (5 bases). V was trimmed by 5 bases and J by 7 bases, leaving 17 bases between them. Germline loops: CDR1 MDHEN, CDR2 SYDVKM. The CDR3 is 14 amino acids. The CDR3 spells CASSPATETIEAFF. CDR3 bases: TGTGCCAGCAGTCCCGCGACAGAAACAATTGAAGCTTTCTTT. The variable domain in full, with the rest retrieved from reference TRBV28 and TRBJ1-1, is DVKVTQSSRYLVKRTGEKVFLECVQDMDHENMFWYRQDPGLGLRLIYFSYDVKMKEKGDIPEGYSVSREKKERFSLILESASTNQTSMYLCASSPATETIEAFFGQGTRLTVV.

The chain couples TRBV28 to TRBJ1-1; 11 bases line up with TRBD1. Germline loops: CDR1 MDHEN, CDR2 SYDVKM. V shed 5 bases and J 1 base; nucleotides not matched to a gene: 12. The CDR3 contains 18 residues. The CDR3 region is CASSPSGTGGMRNTEAFF. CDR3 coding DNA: TGTGCCAGCAGTCCGTCCGGGACAGGGGGAATGAGGAACACTGAAGCTTTCTTT. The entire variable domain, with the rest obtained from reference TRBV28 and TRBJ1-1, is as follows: DVKVTQSSRYLVKRTGEKVFLECVQDMDHENMFWYRQDPGLGLRLIYFSYDVKMKEKGDIPEGYSVSREKKERFSLILESASTNQTSMYLCASSPSGTGGMRNTEAFFGQGTRLTVV.

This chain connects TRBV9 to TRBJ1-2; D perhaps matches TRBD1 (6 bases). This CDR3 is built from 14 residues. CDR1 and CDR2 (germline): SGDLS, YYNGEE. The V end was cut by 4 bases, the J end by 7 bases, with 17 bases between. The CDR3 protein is CASSTGGAEGGYTF. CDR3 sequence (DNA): TGTGCCAGCAGCACGGGGGGGGCCGAAGGTGGCTACACCTTC.

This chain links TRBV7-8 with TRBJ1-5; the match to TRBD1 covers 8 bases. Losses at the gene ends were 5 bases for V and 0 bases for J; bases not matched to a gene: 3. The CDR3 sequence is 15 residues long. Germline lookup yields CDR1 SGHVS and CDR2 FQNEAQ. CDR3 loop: CASSRQGASNQPQHF. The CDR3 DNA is TGTGCCAGCAGCCGTCAGGGGGCTAGCAATCAGCCCCAGCATTTT.

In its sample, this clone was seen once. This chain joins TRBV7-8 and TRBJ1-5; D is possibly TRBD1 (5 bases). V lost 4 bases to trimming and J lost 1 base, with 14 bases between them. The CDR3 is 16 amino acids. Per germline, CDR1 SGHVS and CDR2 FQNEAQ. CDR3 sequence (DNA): TGTGCCAGCAGCTCTCATGCGACAGCGAGCAATCAGCCCCAGCATTTT. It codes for CASSSHATASNQPQHF.

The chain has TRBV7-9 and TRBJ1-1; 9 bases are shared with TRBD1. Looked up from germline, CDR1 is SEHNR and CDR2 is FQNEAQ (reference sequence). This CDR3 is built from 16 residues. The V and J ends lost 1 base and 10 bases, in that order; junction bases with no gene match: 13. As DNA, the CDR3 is TGTGCCAGCAGCTTAGGTAATGGGGACAGGGTTGAAGGAGCTTTCTTT. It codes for CASSLGNGDRVEGAFF.

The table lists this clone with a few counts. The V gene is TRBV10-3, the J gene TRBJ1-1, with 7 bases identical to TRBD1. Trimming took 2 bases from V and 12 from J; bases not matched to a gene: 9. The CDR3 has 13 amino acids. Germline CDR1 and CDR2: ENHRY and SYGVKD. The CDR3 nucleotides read TGTGCCATCAGTGAGATCCCGGGACAGAGGACTTTCTTT. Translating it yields CAISEIPGQRTFF.

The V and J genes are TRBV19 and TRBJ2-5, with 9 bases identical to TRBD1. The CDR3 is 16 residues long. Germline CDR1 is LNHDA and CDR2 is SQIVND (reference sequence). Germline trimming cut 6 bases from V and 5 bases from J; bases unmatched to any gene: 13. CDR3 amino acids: CASRGRSGQGLETQYF. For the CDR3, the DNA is TGTGCCAGTAGGGGCCGGTCGGGACAGGGACTGGAGACCCAGTACTTC.

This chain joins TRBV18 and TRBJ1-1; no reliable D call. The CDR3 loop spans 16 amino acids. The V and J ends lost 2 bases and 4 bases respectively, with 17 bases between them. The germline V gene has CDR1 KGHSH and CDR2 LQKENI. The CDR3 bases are TGTGCCAGCTCACCATCCAGAGGGCGTCCGGCCACTGAAGCTTTCTTT. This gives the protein CASSPSRGRPATEAFF.

Here the CDR3 DNA reads TGTGCCTGGAGCCCCCCTGCGGGGAGGGAGACCCAGTACTTC. This translates into CAWSPPAGRETQYF. The V call is TRBV30, the J call TRBJ2-5, with a tentative D call TRBD2 (6 bases). There are 14 residues in the CDR3. Trimming cost V 3 bases and J 5 bases, with 16 bases left between them. The germline V gene has CDR1 GTSNPN and CDR2 SVGIG (reference sequence).

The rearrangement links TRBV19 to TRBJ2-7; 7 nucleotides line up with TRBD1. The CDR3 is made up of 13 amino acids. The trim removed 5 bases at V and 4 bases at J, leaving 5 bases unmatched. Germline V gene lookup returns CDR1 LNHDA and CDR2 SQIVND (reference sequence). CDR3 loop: CASSWGQTYEQYF. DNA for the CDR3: TGTGCCAGTAGTTGGGGACAGACTTACGAGCAGTACTTC.

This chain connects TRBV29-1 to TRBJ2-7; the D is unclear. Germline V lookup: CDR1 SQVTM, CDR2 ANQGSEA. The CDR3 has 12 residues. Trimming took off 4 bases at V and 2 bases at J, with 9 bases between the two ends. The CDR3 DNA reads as TGCAGCGTTGCTTTTTCGGCCTACGAGCAGTACTTC. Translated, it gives CSVAFSAYEQYF.

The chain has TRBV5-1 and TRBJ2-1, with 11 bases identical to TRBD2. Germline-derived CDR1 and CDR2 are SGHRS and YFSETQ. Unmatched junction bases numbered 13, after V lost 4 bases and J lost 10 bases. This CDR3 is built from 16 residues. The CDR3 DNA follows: TGCGCCAGCAGCGATACTAGCGGGAGCTCCGGGGGGGAGCAGTTCTTC. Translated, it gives CASSDTSGSSGGEQFF. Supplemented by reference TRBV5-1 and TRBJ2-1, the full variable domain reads KAGVTQTPRYLIKTRGQQVTLSCSPISGHRSVSWYQQTPGQGLQFLFEYFSETQRNKGNFPGRFSGRQFSNSRSEMNVSTLELGDSALYLCASSDTSGSSGGEQFFGPGTRLTVL.

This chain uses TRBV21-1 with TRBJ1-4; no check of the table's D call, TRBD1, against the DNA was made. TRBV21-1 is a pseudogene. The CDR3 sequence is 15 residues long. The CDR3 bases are TGTGCCATCGCCAAACAGGGCCAACTAAATGAAAAACTGTTTTTT. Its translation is CAIAKQGQLNEKLFF.

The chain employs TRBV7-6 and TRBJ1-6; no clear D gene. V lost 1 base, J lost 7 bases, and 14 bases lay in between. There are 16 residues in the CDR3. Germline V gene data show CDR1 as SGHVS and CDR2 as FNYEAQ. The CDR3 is CASSLVGARPNSPLHF. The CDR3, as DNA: TGTGCCAGCAGCTTAGTAGGTGCTAGGCCAAATTCACCCCTCCACTTT.

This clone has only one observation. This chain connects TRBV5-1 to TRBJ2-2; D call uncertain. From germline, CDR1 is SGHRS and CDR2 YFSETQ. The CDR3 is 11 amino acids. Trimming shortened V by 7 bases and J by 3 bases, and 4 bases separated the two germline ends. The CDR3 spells CASSDTGELFF. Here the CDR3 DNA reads TGCGCCAGCTCTGACACCGGGGAGCTGTTTTTT.

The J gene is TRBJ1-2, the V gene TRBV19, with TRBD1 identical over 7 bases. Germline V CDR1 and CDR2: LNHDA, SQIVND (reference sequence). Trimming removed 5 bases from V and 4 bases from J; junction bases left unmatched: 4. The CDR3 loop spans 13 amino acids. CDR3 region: CASSEGAAYGYTF. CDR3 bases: TGTGCCAGTAGTGAGGGGGCGGCCTATGGCTACACCTTC.

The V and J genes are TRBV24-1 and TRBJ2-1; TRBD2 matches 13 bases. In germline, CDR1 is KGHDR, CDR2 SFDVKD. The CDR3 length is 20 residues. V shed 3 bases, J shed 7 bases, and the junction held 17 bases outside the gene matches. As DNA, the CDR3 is TGTGCCACCAGTGATGGGGATAGGGTGACTAGCGGGAGGACACGGAATGAGCAGTTCTTC. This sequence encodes CATSDGDRVTSGRTRNEQFF.

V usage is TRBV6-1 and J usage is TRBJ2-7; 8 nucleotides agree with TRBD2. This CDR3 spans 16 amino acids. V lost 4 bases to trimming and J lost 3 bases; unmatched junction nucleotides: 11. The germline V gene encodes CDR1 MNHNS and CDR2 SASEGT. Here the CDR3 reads CASSARRGGSVYEQYF. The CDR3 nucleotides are TGTGCCAGCAGTGCTCGTCGGGGGGGATCCGTCTACGAGCAGTACTTC.

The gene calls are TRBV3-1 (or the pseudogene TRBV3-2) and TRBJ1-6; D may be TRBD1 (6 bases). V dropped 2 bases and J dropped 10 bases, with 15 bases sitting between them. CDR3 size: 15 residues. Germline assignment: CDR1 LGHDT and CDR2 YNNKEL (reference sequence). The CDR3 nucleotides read TGTGCCAGCAGCCAACAACAGGGTACCCGCTCACCCCTCCACTTT. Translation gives CASSQQQGTRSPLHF.